These 28 T cell receptor beta chains came from one sample sequenced in a study of T cell responses to AZD1222 COVID-19 vaccine. Assay: immunoSEQ multiplex PCR; the TCRdb copy retains only in-frame clones and omits some. The sample has some 120,000 clones, 87% seen once. The material was peripheral blood, obtained on day 0 of AZD1222 vaccination. Source of these receptors: an adult in good health.

The rearrangement joins TRBV7-2 to TRBJ1-2, with a weak D call TRBD1 (5 bases). The germline gives CDR1 SGHTA, CDR2 FQGNSA. V lost 1 base to trimming and J lost 4 bases, with 13 bases between them. This CDR3 is 15 amino acids long. CDR3 coding DNA: TGTGCCAGCAGCTTAGTACGTCCAGGGACCTATGGCTACACCTTC. Protein: CASSLVRPGTYGYTF. The full variable domain, its missing parts supplied by reference TRBV7-2 and TRBJ1-2, is GAGVSQSPSNKVTEKGKDVELRCDPISGHTALYWYRQSLGQGLEFLIYFQGNSAPDKSGLPSDRFSAERTGGSVSTLTIQRTQQEDSAVYLCASSLVRPGTYGYTFGSGTRLTVV.

The V and J genes are TRBV12-3 or TRBV12-4 and TRBJ2-5; possibly TRBD2 for D (5 bases). Trimming cost V 4 bases and J 2 bases, with 8 bases left between them. The CDR3 has 13 amino acids. The CDR3 loop is CASSSSGQETQYF. The CDR3 DNA sequence: TGTGCCAGCAGTTCCTCGGGGCAAGAGACCCAGTACTTC.

This rearrangement joins TRBV7-9 to TRBJ2-2; a possible D gene is TRBD1 (6 bases). V was cut by 5 bases and J by 6 bases, with 22 bases left in between. The germline gives CDR1 SEHNR, CDR2 FQNEAQ (reference sequence). The CDR3 contains 17 residues. CDR3 nucleotides: TGTGCCAGCAGCCCGGGACGGACAGTCAAGCCCTCCGGGGAGCTGTTTTTT. This gives the protein CASSPGRTVKPSGELFF.

The table lists this clone with a count of one. The chain employs TRBV30 and TRBJ1-1, with a tentative D call TRBD1 (5 bases). The V gene lost 0 bases and the J gene lost 3 bases, with 8 bases spanning the gap. CDR3 length equals 13 residues. CDR1 and CDR2 from the germline V gene are GTSNPN and SVGIG (reference sequence). For the CDR3, the DNA is TGTGCCTGGAGTGTATGGGGGGACACTGAAGCTTTCTTT. Translated, it gives CAWSVWGDTEAFF. The variable domain in full, completed from reference TRBV30 and TRBJ1-1, reads SQTIHQWPATLVQPVGSPLSLECTVEGTSNPNLYWYRQAAGRGLQLLFYSVGIGQISSEVPQNLSASRPQDRQFILSSKKLLLSDSGFYLCAWSVWGDTEAFFGQGTRLTVV.

The chain employs TRBV28 and TRBJ2-7; D is unresolved. Germline V gene lookup returns CDR1 MDHEN and CDR2 SYDVKM. The CDR3 covers 12 residues. Deletions cut 5 bases from V and 6 bases from J, with 11 bases between. The chain's CDR3 is CASSPNPREQYF. CDR3 nucleotides: TGTGCCAGCAGTCCCAACCCCCGCGAGCAGTACTTC.

The V gene is TRBV11-2, the J gene TRBJ1-3; TRBD1 is a possible D gene (5 bases). Deletions cut 5 bases from V and 4 bases from J, with 18 bases between. Germline values: CDR1 SGHAT, CDR2 FQNNGV. This CDR3 has 16 amino acids. The CDR3 here is CASSPLAQGGGNTIYF. CDR3 nucleotides: TGTGCCAGCAGCCCCCTGGCGCAGGGTGGGGGAAACACCATATATTTT.

This chain connects TRBV30 to TRBJ1-6, with D possibly matching TRBD1 (6 bases). Trimming pared 2 bases from V and 5 bases from J, leaving 13 bases between. The CDR3 has 15 residues. Germline V gene sequence: CDR1 GTSNPN, CDR2 SVGIG (reference sequence). The CDR3 DNA is TGTGCCTGGAGTACTCGGGGACATAATAATTCACCCCTCCACTTT. This sequence encodes CAWSTRGHNNSPLHF.

The gene calls are TRBV3-1 (or the pseudogene TRBV3-2) and TRBJ2-3, with TRBD1 matching over 7 bases. This CDR3 is 14 amino acids long. The germline V gene has CDR1 LGHDT and CDR2 YNNKEL (reference sequence). Trimming removed 6 bases from V and 4 bases from J; junction bases left unmatched: 7. The CDR3 sequence: CASRTHRGADTQYF. The CDR3 coding sequence is TGTGCCAGCAGGACTCACAGGGGCGCAGATACGCAGTATTTT.

The chain employs TRBV6-5 and TRBJ1-5, with D possibly being TRBD1 (6 bases). Germline values: CDR1 MNHEY, CDR2 SVGAGI. With 6 bases removed from V and 4 bases from J, the gap between germline ends came to 16 bases. The CDR3 consists of 15 residues. CDR3 nucleotide sequence: TGTGCCAGCAGCCCACAGGGAGGCCTAAATCAGCCCCAGCATTTT. Its protein is CASSPQGGLNQPQHF.

The CDR3 coding sequence is TGCAGCGTTGAAAGGCAGGGGTATGGCACAGATACGCAGTATTTT. The encoded protein is CSVERQGYGTDTQYF. V and J are TRBV29-1 and TRBJ2-3; D might be TRBD1 (6 bases). V lost 2 bases, J lost 1 base, and 13 bases lay in between. CDR3 size: 15 residues. The germline gives CDR1 SQVTM, CDR2 ANQGSEA.

This chain links TRBV5-6 with TRBJ2-5; D call uncertain. Trimming removed 7 bases at V and 6 bases at J, with 16 bases between. Germline CDR1 SGHDT, CDR2 YYEEEE. The CDR3 has 13 residues. CDR3: CASARPPSKTQYF. The CDR3 bases are TGTGCCAGCGCACGGCCCCCCTCCAAGACCCAGTACTTC. The full variable domain, completed using reference TRBV5-6 and TRBJ2-5, is DAGVTQSPTHLIKTRGQQVTLRCSPKSGHDTVSWYQQALGQGPQFIFQYYEEEERQRGNFPDRFSGHQFPNYSSELNVNALLLGDSALYLCASARPPSKTQYFGPGTRLLVL.

The V and J genes are TRBV28 and TRBJ1-1; D gene ambiguous. In germline, CDR1 is MDHEN, CDR2 SYDVKM. The CDR3 extends over 14 amino acids. The ends were cut back, 3 bases at V and 1 base at J, with 9 bases in the middle. The CDR3 sequence is CASSFRTSNTEAFF. CDR3 DNA: TGTGCCAGCAGTTTCCGGACTTCGAACACTGAAGCTTTCTTT.

This rearrangement joins TRBV29-1 to TRBJ1-2; 7 nucleotides agree with TRBD1. The germline CDR1 and CDR2 sequences are SQVTM and ANQGSEA. The CDR3 has 13 residues. The J segment lost 6 bases and the V segment lost 5 bases, leaving 9 bases of the junction unmatched. The CDR3 sequence is CSVIRQGGHGYTF. CDR3 DNA sequence: TGCAGCGTTATCCGACAGGGAGGCCATGGCTACACCTTC.

J is TRBJ1-6 and V is TRBV27; no clear D. Germline CDR1 MNHEY, CDR2 SMNVEV (reference sequence). This CDR3 is 15 amino acids long. V dropped 7 bases and J dropped 4 bases, with 14 bases sitting between them. DNA for the CDR3: TGTGCCAGCACCCTAGGACGGGGTTATAATTCACCCCTCCACTTT. Translation gives CASTLGRGYNSPLHF.

This chain links TRBV19 with TRBJ2-5; D is uncertain. The CDR3 covers 14 residues. Per germline, CDR1 LNHDA and CDR2 SQIVND (reference sequence). V was trimmed by 6 bases and J by 1 base, leaving 12 bases between them. The CDR3 nucleotides are TGTGCCAGTAGCCCCTCTAGTGCCCAAGAGACCCAGTACTTC. Protein: CASSPSSAQETQYF.

The chain couples TRBV29-1 to TRBJ2-3; D tentatively reads TRBD1 or TRBD2 (5 bases each). Trimming stripped 3 bases from V and 2 bases from J, with 12 bases between. The CDR3 extends over 14 amino acids. CDR1 and CDR2 (germline): SQVTM, ANQGSEA. The CDR3 loop is CSVDGAAITDTQYF. The CDR3 coding sequence is TGCAGCGTTGACGGGGCGGCGATCACAGATACGCAGTATTTT.

V and J are TRBV6-1 and TRBJ1-2; a weak D match, TRBD1 (5 bases). The V gene's germline CDR1 is MNHNS and CDR2 SASEGT. The length of the CDR3 is 15 residues. V lost 0 bases and J 6 bases, leaving 14 bases between the germline ends. CDR3 in amino acids: CASSEAGGPEDGYTF. In nucleotides, the CDR3 is TGTGCCAGCAGTGAAGCGGGGGGACCGGAGGATGGCTACACCTTC.

The rearrangement joins TRBV2 to TRBJ2-3; D is unclear. The length of the CDR3 is 15 residues. V lost 8 bases, J lost 0 bases, and 15 bases lay in between. Germline CDR1 reads SNHLY; CDR2 reads FYNNEI. CDR3 amino acids: CASVKSFLSTDTQYF. CDR3 bases: TGTGCCAGCGTTAAAAGCTTTCTTAGCACAGATACGCAGTATTTT.

The chain employs TRBV28 and TRBJ1-4; the D gene is possibly TRBD1 (6 bases). V was pared by 2 bases and J by 8 bases, with 9 bases between. Germline assignment: CDR1 MDHEN and CDR2 SYDVKM. The CDR3 is made up of 13 amino acids. DNA of the CDR3: TGTGCCAGCAGTTTACCAGGGGTAGAAAAACTGTTTTTT. Protein product: CASSLPGVEKLFF. Looking up the rest from reference TRBV28 and TRBJ1-4 gives the full variable domain: DVKVTQSSRYLVKRTGEKVFLECVQDMDHENMFWYRQDPGLGLRLIYFSYDVKMKEKGDIPEGYSVSREKKERFSLILESASTNQTSMYLCASSLPGVEKLFFGSGTQLSVL.

The chain recombines TRBV6-5 with TRBJ2-3, with 7 bases matching TRBD1. Trimming at V came to 2 bases and at J to 3 bases, leaving 5 bases not matched to a gene. CDR1 and CDR2 from the germline V gene are MNHEY and SVGAGI. The CDR3 runs to 15 residues. The CDR3 nucleotides read TGTGCCAGCAGTTACGGACAGGCTAATACAGATACGCAGTATTTT. Protein: CASSYGQANTDTQYF.

This chain joins TRBV5-1 and TRBJ1-2; 9 bases line up with TRBD1. V shed 5 bases, J shed 4 bases, and the junction held 12 bases outside the gene matches. The CDR3 runs 16 residues. Germline V gives CDR1 SGHRS, CDR2 YFSETQ. The CDR3 DNA reads TGCGCCAGCAGACAAACCACAGGGGGCTCGGCCTATGGCTACACCTTC. This translates into CASRQTTGGSAYGYTF.

This CDR3 is CASSYGGVETQYF. The CDR3 DNA is TGTGCCAGCAGTTACGGGGGTGTAGAGACCCAGTACTTC. The chain couples TRBV6-5 to TRBJ2-5; D assignment may be TRBD1 or TRBD2 (5 bases each). The CDR3 runs to 13 residues. Between the trimmed V and J ends, which lost 2 bases and 4 bases, there was a span of 8 bases. CDR1 is MNHEY and CDR2 is SVGAGI in the germline V gene.

This chain links TRBV28 with TRBJ1-1, with 8 nucleotides matching TRBD1. The germline V gene has CDR1 MDHEN and CDR2 SYDVKM. The V gene end was trimmed by 6 bases and the J gene end by 4 bases; junction bases not matched to a gene: 10. The CDR3 is made up of 15 amino acids. CDR3 nucleotide sequence: TGTGCCAGCAGGGAATCCAGGGGGCTTAGCACTGAAGCTTTCTTT. Residues: CASRESRGLSTEAFF.

The chain carries TRBV24-1 and TRBJ1-4; possible D gene TRBD1, 6 bases. V lost 3 bases, J lost 0 bases, and 7 bases lay in between. Germline loops: CDR1 KGHDR, CDR2 SFDVKD. The CDR3 consists of 15 residues. The chain's CDR3 is CATSDGGPTNEKLFF. Written as DNA, the CDR3 is TGTGCCACCAGTGATGGGGGGCCAACTAATGAAAAACTGTTTTTT.

DNA for the CDR3: TGCAGTGCTAGTAGTGCGGCCGCGGGACATCCTAATGGCTACACCTTC. Translation gives CSASSAAAGHPNGYTF. This rearrangement joins TRBV20-1 to TRBJ1-2; D may be TRBD1 (6 bases). Germline V gene sequence: CDR1 DFQATT, CDR2 SNEGSKA (reference sequence). The V and J ends lost 3 bases and 6 bases respectively, with 23 bases between them. The length of the CDR3 is 16 residues.

This clone was counted a single time. The chain uses TRBV10-3 and TRBJ1-2; D is ambiguous. V was trimmed by 10 bases and J by 4 bases, leaving 19 bases between them. The CDR3 has 14 residues. Germline CDR1 is ENHRY and CDR2 is SYGVKD. This CDR3 is CATAGTGFSYGYTF. The CDR3 region has the DNA TGTGCCACGGCCGGCACCGGGTTTTCCTATGGCTACACCTTC.

The chain carries TRBV7-9 and TRBJ1-2, with D hard to call. Germline lookup yields CDR1 SEHNR and CDR2 FQNEAQ (reference sequence). This CDR3 has 13 amino acids. V lost 5 bases to trimming and J lost 4 bases, with 11 bases between them. The CDR3 DNA is TGTGCCAGCAGCCCCCGGGTGTTCTATGGCTACACCTTC. It encodes CASSPRVFYGYTF.

The gene calls are TRBV7-2 and TRBJ1-5; 8 nucleotides match TRBD1. The CDR3 is 15 residues long. Trimming took 5 bases from V and 3 from J; bases not matched to a gene: 6. CDR1 and CDR2 (germline): SGHTA, FQGNSA. CDR3 protein: CASSVDRGNNQPQHF. CDR3 bases: TGTGCCAGCAGCGTAGACAGGGGAAACAATCAGCCCCAGCATTTT.